This record concerns one T cell receptor beta chain sequence. Germline CDR1 is MNHNS and CDR2 is SASEGT. The CDR3 has 14 residues. Trimming stripped 10 bases from V and 0 bases from J, with 13 bases between. The PCR contained 60 Vbeta and 13 Jbeta primers. The data were produced by immunoSEQ multiplex PCR, yet TCRdb's version contains in-frame clones alone and is incomplete. The sample contains around 150,000 clones, 75% to 90% of which appear only once. The data originate from a study of cytomegalovirus exposure and HLA in healthy donors. The sequenced material came from PBMCs. The chain joins TRBV6-1 to TRBJ1-3; D might be TRBD1 (5 bases). This TCR was recovered from a man aged 30-40 years in good health and CMV-seronegative. The CDR3 loop is CATWQGYSGNTIYF. CDR3 in DNA: TGTGCCACCTGGCAGGGCTACTCTGGAAACACCATATATTTT.